This entry lists 23 T cell receptor beta chains sequenced from one sample in a study of T cell responses to AZD1222 COVID-19 vaccine. Generated by immunoSEQ multiplex PCR, the TCRdb table keeps only in-frame clones and is missing some. The repertoire holds more than 150,000 clones, with around 94% as singletons. The sample here was peripheral blood, taken on day 0 of AZD1222 vaccination. The receptors originated from an adult in good health.

CDR3 sequence (DNA): TGTGCCTTAGGGGCTGGCTACACCTTC. Protein sequence: CALGAGYTF. The chain uses TRBV30 and TRBJ1-2; weak D call: TRBD1 (5 bases). Trimming stripped 7 bases from V and 7 bases from J, with 7 bases between. The CDR3 extends over 9 amino acids. Per the germline V gene, CDR1 is GTSNPN and CDR2 is SVGIG (reference sequence).

This chain joins TRBV10-3 and TRBJ1-2, with TRBD1 matching 7 bases. There are 16 residues in the CDR3. The germline CDR1 and CDR2 sequences are ENHRY and SYGVKD. V lost 4 bases to trimming and J lost 6 bases; unmatched junction nucleotides: 14. The CDR3 reads CAISAVEGAFFNGYTF. The CDR3 DNA reads TGTGCCATCAGTGCAGTTGAGGGGGCATTCTTCAATGGCTACACCTTC.

The chain joins TRBV28 to TRBJ2-3; TRBD2 is a possible D gene (5 bases). This CDR3 is 14 amino acids long. Germline CDR1 MDHEN, CDR2 SYDVKM. Trimming cost V 5 bases and J 4 bases, with 13 bases left between them. This CDR3 reads CASSRFGIADTQYF. Here the CDR3 DNA reads TGTGCCAGCAGTCGCTTCGGGATCGCAGATACGCAGTATTTT.

The chain uses TRBV28 and TRBJ1-1; tentatively, D is TRBD1 (5 bases). Trimming took off 2 bases at V and 4 bases at J, with 11 bases between the two ends. In germline, CDR1 is MDHEN, CDR2 SYDVKM. The CDR3 covers 14 residues. The CDR3 DNA reads TGTGCCAGCAGTTTAGGGGGGAAGGGCACTGAAGCTTTCTTT. This gives the protein CASSLGGKGTEAFF.

V gene TRBV6-6 combines with J gene TRBJ1-1; D uncertain. Trimming cost V 0 bases and J 3 bases, with 8 bases left between them. CDR3 length: 14 amino acids. The germline V gene has CDR1 MNHNY and CDR2 SVGAGI (reference sequence). The DNA of the CDR3 is TGTGCCAGCAGTTACTCAGGGCGGGACACTGAAGCTTTCTTT. Protein sequence: CASSYSGRDTEAFF.

The chain recombines TRBV5-4 with TRBJ1-4; the match to TRBD1 covers 8 bases. The CDR3 has 16 amino acids. Looked up from germline, CDR1 is SGHNT and CDR2 is YYREEE (reference sequence). V lost 4 bases, J lost 8 bases, and 13 bases stayed unmatched. The CDR3 DNA reads TGTGCCAGCAGCGACTCCAGGGACAGGTTAAGAGAAAAACTGTTTTTT. Translating it yields CASSDSRDRLREKLFF. Drawing the rest from reference TRBV5-4 and TRBJ1-4, the complete variable domain is ETGVTQSPTHLIKTRGQQVTLRCSSQSGHNTVSWYQQALGQGPQFIFQYYREEENGRGNFPPRFSGLQFPNYSSELNVNALELDDSALYLCASSDSRDRLREKLFFGSGTQLSVL.

This clone was counted a single time. The rearrangement uses TRBV27 and TRBJ2-1; D unresolved. The CDR3 has 12 amino acids. The V end lost 2 bases, the J end lost 7 bases, and 6 bases lay between the germline ends. Germline-derived CDR1 and CDR2 are MNHEY and SMNVEV (reference sequence). CDR3 residues: CASSLTGNEQFF. The CDR3 DNA reads TGTGCCAGCAGTTTAACGGGTAATGAGCAGTTCTTC.

This chain joins TRBV19 and TRBJ1-2; D ambiguous. The V gene's germline CDR1 is LNHDA and CDR2 SQIVND (reference sequence). Trimming cost V 4 bases and J 2 bases, with 20 bases left between them. CDR3 size: 17 residues. The CDR3 loop is CASSRELFGVTNYGYTF. In nucleotides, the CDR3 is TGTGCCAGTAGTAGGGAGTTATTCGGGGTGACCAACTATGGCTACACCTTC.

V is TRBV5-5 and J is TRBJ1-1; D gene unclear. CDR3 length: 16 residues. Germline-derived CDR1 and CDR2 are SGHKS and YYEKEE (reference sequence). Trimming removed 4 bases at V and 3 bases at J, with 19 bases between. The CDR3 DNA sequence: TGTGCCAGCAGCCTAGCAGGTGGAGGACGGGACACTGAAGCTTTCTTT. Protein: CASSLAGGGRDTEAFF. Filled out from reference TRBV5-5 and TRBJ1-1, the complete variable domain reads DAGVTQSPTHLIKTRGQQVTLRCSPISGHKSVSWYQQVLGQGPQFIFQYYEKEERGRGNFPDRFSARQFPNYSSELNVNALLLGDSALYLCASSLAGGGRDTEAFFGQGTRLTVV.

In nucleotides, the CDR3 is TGTGCCAGCCGGGACAGGGGCTGGGACACTGAAGCTTTCTTT. It encodes CASRDRGWDTEAFF. This rearrangement joins TRBV10-3 to TRBJ1-1; the match to TRBD1 covers 10 bases. This CDR3 has 14 residues. Germline assignment: CDR1 ENHRY and CDR2 SYGVKD. The J segment lost 3 bases and the V segment lost 10 bases, leaving 8 bases of the junction unmatched.

The chain joins TRBV7-2 to TRBJ1-2; maybe TRBD1 (6 bases). V was trimmed by 1 base and J by 5 bases, leaving 14 bases between them. The germline V gene encodes CDR1 SGHTA and CDR2 FQGNSA. CDR3 size: 15 residues. In nucleotides, the CDR3 is TGTGCCAGCAGCTTAGGCAGACAGGAACCTTATGGCTACACCTTC. Protein product: CASSLGRQEPYGYTF.

The chain recombines TRBV6-1 with TRBJ1-2; TRBD1 is a possible D gene (6 bases). Deletions cut 0 bases from V and 8 bases from J, with 19 bases between. The germline V gene has CDR1 MNHNS and CDR2 SASEGT. This CDR3 has 16 amino acids. The CDR3 bases are TGTGCCAGCAGTGAAGCGCCGGGGGCTACTGGTCTCGGCTACACCTTC. This gives the protein CASSEAPGATGLGYTF.

This sequence joins TRBV4-1 and TRBJ2-3; D gene uncertain. The germline V gene encodes CDR1 MGHRA and CDR2 YSYEKL. Trimming took 0 bases from V and 3 from J, leaving 4 bases between them. This CDR3 has 13 residues. The CDR3 loop is CASSQDRTDTQYF. As DNA, the CDR3 is TGCGCCAGCAGCCAAGATCGGACAGATACGCAGTATTTT.

The CDR3 reads CASRSGGLAYEQYF. Written as DNA, the CDR3 is TGTGCCAGCAGGTCCGGGGGTCTCGCATACGAGCAGTACTTC. The chain combines TRBV5-6 with TRBJ2-7; a possible D gene is TRBD2 (6 bases). The CDR3 covers 14 residues. V lost 5 bases to trimming and J lost 4 bases, with 16 bases between them. CDR1 and CDR2 from the germline V gene are SGHDT and YYEEEE. The variable domain in full, with the rest retrieved from reference TRBV5-6 and TRBJ2-7, is DAGVTQSPTHLIKTRGQQVTLRCSPKSGHDTVSWYQQALGQGPQFIFQYYEEEERQRGNFPDRFSGHQFPNYSSELNVNALLLGDSALYLCASRSGGLAYEQYFGPGTRLTVT.

This clone came up once. Distinct nucleotide sequences in the sample also encode this CDR3. The chain is built from TRBV24-1 and TRBJ1-2; no clear D. V was pared by 1 base and J by 8 bases, with 4 bases between. The germline CDR1 and CDR2 sequences are KGHDR and SFDVKD. This CDR3 is built from 11 residues. CDR3 in amino acids: CATSDLGGYTF. CDR3 DNA sequence: TGTGCCACCAGTGATTTAGGCGGCTACACCTTC.

This clone appeared a single time. The chain joins TRBV19 to TRBJ1-2, with D perhaps TRBD1 (5 bases). The CDR3 loop spans 11 amino acids. The germline V gene has CDR1 LNHDA and CDR2 SQIVND (reference sequence). V was cut by 3 bases and J by 7 bases, with 6 bases left in between. CDR3 amino acids: CASSIQGGYTF. CDR3 DNA: TGTGCCAGTAGTATTCAGGGTGGCTACACCTTC. The full variable domain, with the rest looked up from reference TRBV19 and TRBJ1-2, is DGGITQSPKYLFRKEGQNVTLSCEQNLNHDAMYWYRQDPGQGLRLIYYSQIVNDFQKGDIAEGYSVSREKKESFPLTVTSAQKNPTAFYLCASSIQGGYTFGSGTRLTVV.

V gene TRBV7-9 combines with J gene TRBJ1-1; no firm D call. V was pared by 5 bases and J by 1 base, with 8 bases between. The CDR3 length is 13 residues. CDR1 and CDR2 from the germline V gene are SEHNR and FQNEAQ (reference sequence). In DNA, the CDR3 is TGTGCCAGCAGCGGGCCGACGAACACTGAAGCTTTCTTT. It yields the protein CASSGPTNTEAFF.

The CDR3 DNA sequence: TGTGCCAGCAGCGTAGTTGACTACGAGCAGTACTTC. This translates into CASSVVDYEQYF. The rearrangement links TRBV9 to TRBJ2-7; D gene unclear. The length of the CDR3 is 12 residues. V shed 0 bases and J shed 3 bases, with 4 bases lying between them. Germline CDR1 SGDLS, CDR2 YYNGEE.

The chain is built from TRBV23-1 and TRBJ1-2; possible D gene TRBD1, 5 bases. TRBV23-1 is treated as an ORF (open reading frame) with a function not yet certain. V was cut by 2 bases and J by 7 bases, with 14 bases left in between. The CDR3 is 14 residues long. CDR3 in amino acids: CASSQPKRRGGYTF. CDR3 bases: TGCGCCAGCAGTCAACCGAAAAGGAGGGGTGGCTACACCTTC.

The chain joins TRBV3-1 (or the pseudogene TRBV3-2) to TRBJ1-1; D gene uncertain. Germline V CDR1 and CDR2: LGHDT, YNNKEL (reference sequence). The CDR3 extends over 14 amino acids. V lost 1 base to trimming and J lost 1 base, with 7 bases between them. For the CDR3, the DNA is TGTGCCAGCAGCCAAGTTTCCAGGAACACTGAAGCTTTCTTT. Translating it yields CASSQVSRNTEAFF.

The CDR3 bases are TGTGCCAGCAGGTTACAGGGTGGAAATGGCTACACCTTC. Translation gives CASRLQGGNGYTF. The chain carries TRBV12-3 or TRBV12-4 and TRBJ1-2, with D perhaps TRBD1 (6 bases). CDR3 size: 13 residues. Deletions cut 6 bases from V and 6 bases from J, with 14 bases between.

The CDR3 DNA follows: TGTGCCAGCAGTCCTAGACAAGGGAGCTCCTACAATGAGCAGTTCTTC. Translation gives CASSPRQGSSYNEQFF. The V gene is TRBV27, the J gene TRBJ2-1; a possible D gene is TRBD2 (5 bases). The CDR3 has 16 amino acids. Germline loops: CDR1 MNHEY, CDR2 SMNVEV (reference sequence). V was clipped by 5 bases and J by 0 bases, with 14 bases between them.

The rearrangement links TRBV4-1 to TRBJ1-1; TRBD1 is a possible D gene (5 bases). In germline, CDR1 is MGHRA, CDR2 YSYEKL. The CDR3 runs to 13 residues. The V end lost 8 bases, the J end lost 1 base, and 11 bases lay between the germline ends. The CDR3 is CASGGAPNTEAFF. DNA of the CDR3: TGCGCCAGCGGAGGGGCACCGAACACTGAAGCTTTCTTT.